This entry features one T cell receptor (beta chain) sequence. The target antigen is unknown. What was sequenced were expressed TCRB transcripts, since all of the isolated RNA had been reverse transcribed. Produced via immunoSEQ multiplex PCR; TCRdb's table is partial and in-frame only. The sample shows some 290,000 clones, roughly an eighth of them seen only once. CD45RO/CCR7/CD25/CD127/CD95/CD27 staining was used to isolate CD4+ naive, central memory, regulatory and stem cell-like memory cells by sorting. Germline V CDR1 and CDR2: SGHAT, FQNNGV. V shed 1 base and J shed 4 bases, with 9 bases lying between them. This CDR3 comprises 14 residues. This sample is part of a study of beta chain features in type 1 diabetes. General observations from the study: There was a moderate but significant shortening of TCRB CDR3s in all four CD4+ subsets of Type 1 diabetes patients. The study found that naive, central memory and Treg TCRB repertoires appeared more similar in patients than in healthy donors. Fewer insertions but more deletions were seen at VDJ junctions in type 1 diabetes patients.

The sequence derives from a man aged 25-45 years with type 1 diabetes. This rearrangement joins TRBV11-2 to TRBJ2-3; D gene uncertain. The sample consisted of naive CD4+ T cells from blood. CDR3 in amino acids: CASSLVLNSDTQYF. CDR3 nucleotides: TGTGCCAGCAGCTTAGTTCTGAACTCAGATACGCAGTATTTT. Full variable domain (outside the CDR3, taken from reference TRBV11-2 and TRBJ2-3): EAGVAQSPRYKIIEKRQSVAFWCNPISGHATLYWYQQILGQGPKLLIQFQNNGVVDDSQLPKDRFSAERLKGVDSTLKIQPAKLEDSAVYLCASSLVLNSDTQYFGPGTRLTVL.